These T cell receptor beta chains were read from a single sample in a study of T-cell memory formation after mild COVID-19. TCRdb redid the calling of the 5' RACE reads with MiXCR, one entry per CDR3 protein. Among almost 550,000 distinct CDR3 sequences listed, around 21% were seen once. Sequences were obtained from PBMCs or a T cell subset sorted from them (not recorded which). The receptor set was obtained from an adult woman who had mild COVID-19 (a few samples of this study predate the infection). Cell type and time point are not known. Each CDR3 is given with its conserved first and last residue. The D gene is left open where the match is weak. Some rows have no size entry. The others give once, few or many, or a class for an expanded clone.

TGTGCCAGCAGTTTTGAGGGAGGGACCAATGAGCAGTTCTTC CASSFEGGTNEQFF - 14 TRBD2 TRBJ2-1 TRBV12-3/TRBV12-4
TGCAGCGTTGTTGGGGTAGCGCGGACTGAAGCTTTCTTT CSVVGVARTEAFF few 13 - TRBJ1-1 TRBV29-1
TGCGCCAGCAGCTTGGATCTGGGGGACCCCGGGGAGCTGTTTTTT CASSLDLGDPGELFF - 15 - TRBJ2-2 TRBV5-1
TGCAGCGTTTATACTAGCGGGAGCTCCTACAATGAGCAGTTCTTC CSVYTSGSSYNEQFF few 15 TRBD2 TRBJ2-1 TRBV29-1
TGTGCCAGCAGCTTAGCTTCCGGGACAGGGGTTTCAGCTTTCTTT CASSLASGTGVSAFF - 15 TRBD1 TRBJ1-1 TRBV7-8
TGTGCCAGCAGCCAGGAGTTTGGCTCCTACAATGAGCAGTTCTTC CASSQEFGSYNEQFF - 15 - TRBJ2-1 TRBV5-4
TGCGCCAGCAGCCAAGACGGACTAAGGGGCTTTAGCAATCAGCCCCAGCATTTT CASSQDGLRGFSNQPQHF - 18 - TRBJ1-5 TRBV4-1
TGTGCCAGCAGTGTACAGGGCGGGGGGCCGGTGGATGAGCAGTTCTTC CASSVQGGGPVDEQFF few 16 TRBD2 TRBJ2-1 TRBV2
TGTGCCAGCAGGGACCGGCGCACAGATACGCAGTATTTT CASRDRRTDTQYF once 13 - TRBJ2-3 TRBV6-5
TGTGCCAGCAGCCCTTACGGAGGGGCTGACGAGCAGTACTTC CASSPYGGADEQYF - 14 - TRBJ2-7 TRBV13
TGCAGCGTTACAAGCGGGAGTTACCCCTACAATGAGCAGTTCTTC CSVTSGSYPYNEQFF - 15 TRBD2 TRBJ2-1 TRBV29-1
TGTGCCAGCAGTTTGACAGCCAAAAATTCACCCCTCCACTTT CASSLTAKNSPLHF - 14 - TRBJ1-6 TRBV12-3/TRBV12-4
TGTGCCACCCGGGGGGGGGCTGTCGGGACAGATACGCAGTATTTT CATRGGAVGTDTQYF many 15 TRBD2 TRBJ2-3 TRBV10-3
TGTGCCAGCAGCCCCTTTGGGAAAGGGGGGGGGACTGAAGCTTTCTTT CASSPFGKGGGTEAFF - 16 - TRBJ1-1 TRBV6-5
TGCAGTGCTAGACTCGGTACGGCTCCGGGGGTTGAGCAGTACTTC CSARLGTAPGVEQYF few 15 - TRBJ2-7 TRBV20-1
TGTGCCAGTAGTATGGCGGGAGTGCTTTACGAGCAGTACTTC CASSMAGVLYEQYF - 14 TRBD2 TRBJ2-7 TRBV19
TGCGCCAGCAGCCAAGCGGACGGAACTTTCTATGGCTACACCTTC CASSQADGTFYGYTF - 15 - TRBJ1-2 TRBV4-1
TGTGCCAGCAGCTTATATCACTTC CASSLYHF - 8 - TRBJ2-7 TRBV7-9
TGCAGTGCTAGGGAAGGACTAGCGGGAGCTATTAGCTCCTACGAGCAGTACTTC CSAREGLAGAISSYEQYF few 18 TRBD2 TRBJ2-7 TRBV20-1
TGTGCCAGCAGTTTAGCCCCGGGGGCCGCGAACACTGAAGCTTTCTTT CASSLAPGAANTEAFF - 16 - TRBJ1-1 TRBV27
TGTGCCAGCTCACCAGGAAGGAACACTGAAGCTTTCTTT CASSPGRNTEAFF many 13 - TRBJ1-1 TRBV18
TGCGCCAGCAGCTTGGCGGTCGGAGACTACAATGAGCAGTTCTTC CASSLAVGDYNEQFF few 15 - TRBJ2-1 TRBV5-1
TGCAGTGCTAATATCAGGAATGAGCAGTTCTTC CSANIRNEQFF - 11 - TRBJ2-1 TRBV20-1
TGCGCCAGCAGCTCTACAGGGGCTGGGGCCAACGTCCTGACTTTC CASSSTGAGANVLTF - 15 TRBD1 TRBJ2-6 TRBV5-1
TGTGCCAGCAGCTTAGGGCAGGCGTTCGGCGAGCAGTACTTC CASSLGQAFGEQYF few 14 - TRBJ2-7 TRBV7-9
TGTGCCAGCAGCTCCGAGCAGGGAGGACATCAGCCCCAGCATTTT CASSSEQGGHQPQHF many 15 - TRBJ1-5 TRBV6-6
TGTGCCAGCTCACCCCGACAGGGATTCGGTGAAAAACTGTTTTTT CASSPRQGFGEKLFF - 15 TRBD1 TRBJ1-4 TRBV18
TGTGCCAGCTGTCCGGGCCAGCCTTGCACAGATACGCAGTATTTT CASCPGQPCTDTQYF - 15 - TRBJ2-3 TRBV27
TGTGCCAGCAGCCCGGCAGGACGGGAGCCCGATGAGCAGTTCTTC CASSPAGREPDEQFF few 15 - TRBJ2-1 TRBV9
TGTGCCACCTCTCAGCGCAGAGAAAATACGCAGTATTTT CATSQRRENTQYF - 13 - TRBJ2-3 TRBV24-1
TGTGCCAGCAGCCCGGTGGCGGCCGGGGAGCTGTTTTTT CASSPVAAGELFF - 13 - TRBJ2-2 TRBV7-2
TGTGCCAGCAGCTTAGGGGCAGGGGGAAACAGAGAGACCCAGTACTTC CASSLGAGGNRETQYF - 16 TRBD1 TRBJ2-5 TRBV11-2
TGTGCCAGCACCATATCCCGGACTAGCGGGAGTGCCTACAATGAGCAGTTCTTC CASTISRTSGSAYNEQFF - 18 TRBD2 TRBJ2-1 TRBV9
TGTGCCAGCAGACCTCGACAGGGGTCTCCTGAAGCTTTCTTT CASRPRQGSPEAFF few 14 TRBD1 TRBJ1-1 TRBV7-9
TGTGCCAGCAGCCAAGATTGGACAGGGGGCAAAGAGACCCAGTACTTC CASSQDWTGGKETQYF - 16 TRBD1 TRBJ2-5 TRBV14